The 6 T cell receptor beta chains below all came from one sample that was sequenced in a study of blood T cell repertoires in COVID-19. TCRdb's copy holds only in-frame clones and misses some; the assay was immunoSEQ multiplex PCR. The data hold 100,000 to 120,000 clones, with more than 70% observed a single time. The source material was peripheral blood. All receptors derive from a woman aged 50 to 60 with acute or convalescent COVID-19.

DNA for the CDR3: TGCAGCGTTTCGAGATCGAACACTGAAGCTTTCTTT. Protein product: CSVSRSNTEAFF. The chain employs TRBV29-1 and TRBJ1-1; D is undetermined. Trimming took 5 bases from V and 1 from J, leaving 8 bases between them. The CDR3 runs 12 residues. Germline CDR1 SQVTM, CDR2 ANQGSEA. Drawing the rest from reference TRBV29-1 and TRBJ1-1, the complete variable domain is SAVISQKPSRDICQRGTSLTIQCQVDSQVTMMFWYRQQPGQSLTLIATANQGSEATYESGFVIDKFPISRPNLTFSTLTVSNMSPEDSSIYLCSVSRSNTEAFFGQGTRLTVV.

V usage is TRBV29-1 and J usage is TRBJ2-7, with D perhaps matching TRBD2 (6 bases). V was shortened by 4 bases and J by 4 bases, with 23 bases between the two germline ends. The CDR3 has 16 residues. Germline assignment: CDR1 SQVTM and CDR2 ANQGSEA. The CDR3 nucleotides read TGCAGCGTTGGAGGGGAAGGTAGCGGTGCTCGGTACGAGCAGTACTTC. Translating it yields CSVGGEGSGARYEQYF.

The chain uses TRBV5-1 and TRBJ2-7; 7 bases line up with TRBD2. The J segment lost 6 bases and the V segment lost 4 bases, leaving 16 bases of the junction unmatched. CDR3 length equals 16 residues. Germline V lookup: CDR1 SGHRS, CDR2 YFSETQ. The CDR3 nucleotides read TGCGCCAGCAGCCCGATTCTGGCGGGAGTGGGAGGCGAGCAGTACTTC. As protein: CASSPILAGVGGEQYF. Variable domain in full (rest from reference TRBV5-1 and TRBJ2-7): KAGVTQTPRYLIKTRGQQVTLSCSPISGHRSVSWYQQTPGQGLQFLFEYFSETQRNKGNFPGRFSGRQFSNSRSEMNVSTLELGDSALYLCASSPILAGVGGEQYFGPGTRLTVT.

The rearrangement uses TRBV2 and TRBJ2-5, with D possibly being TRBD1 (5 bases). The germline V and J ends were trimmed by 4 bases and 5 bases, with 20 bases remaining between them. The CDR3 sequence is 16 residues long. Germline V lookup: CDR1 SNHLY, CDR2 FYNNEI. CDR3 DNA: TGTGCCAGCAGTGGGGGCCTGAATACAGGTGGGGAGACCCAGTACTTC. It codes for CASSGGLNTGGETQYF.

The CDR3 reads CASSPRTEVSSYEQYF. Here the CDR3 DNA reads TGTGCCAGCAGCCCGCGGACAGAAGTAAGCTCCTACGAGCAGTACTTC. The chain carries TRBV5-6 and TRBJ2-7; a weak D match, TRBD1 (6 bases). V dropped 4 bases and J dropped 0 bases, with 17 bases sitting between them. CDR3 length equals 16 residues. CDR1 and CDR2 from the germline V gene are SGHDT and YYEEEE.

CDR3 coding DNA: TGTGCCAGCAGTTCTAGACCGGGACAGTTGAGCTCCTACAATGAGCAGTTCTTC. Amino acids: CASSSRPGQLSSYNEQFF. The chain has TRBV27 and TRBJ2-1, with 7 bases that match TRBD1. CDR1 is MNHEY and CDR2 is SMNVEV in the germline V gene (reference sequence). V shed 4 bases and J 0 bases; nucleotides not matched to a gene: 12. The CDR3 sequence is 18 residues long.